The 32 T cell receptor beta chains reported below all come from one sample, sequenced in a study of blood T cells in healthy people across ages. The second PCR ran about 6 to 11 cycles with a sample-barcoded 5' primer and J-beta primers. Via MiXCR, TCRdb re-called the 5' RACE reads, giving one row per CDR3 protein. Of about 680,000 distinct CDR3 sequences listed, about half are singletons. Sample: blood. These receptors were collected from a woman aged 60-75 years in good health.

This chain links TRBV29-1 with TRBJ2-1; 9 nucleotides agree with TRBD1. V gave up 4 bases and J gave up 4 bases; unmatched junction bases: 5. Germline V CDR1 and CDR2: SQVTM, ANQGSEA. The CDR3 is 14 residues long. The CDR3 DNA sequence: TGCAGCGTTGGGGACAGGGAGCGTTACAATGAGCAGTTCTTC. Translated, it gives CSVGDRERYNEQFF.

The chain carries TRBV25-1 and TRBJ1-6; a possible D gene is TRBD1 (5 bases). Germline V lookup: CDR1 MGHDK, CDR2 SYGVNS. V lost 7 bases, J lost 9 bases, and 16 bases lay in between. The CDR3 length is 14 residues. CDR3 DNA: TGTGCCAGCAAGGGGAAGGGACCAATTTCACCCCTCCACTTT. Translated, it gives CASKGKGPISPLHF.

This clonotype was recorded only once. The chain links TRBV24-1 to TRBJ2-5, with TRBD2 as a possible D gene (6 bases). V was clipped by 4 bases and J by 5 bases, with 10 bases between them. Germline loops: CDR1 KGHDR, CDR2 SFDVKD. The CDR3 runs to 13 residues. The chain's CDR3 is CATSDAGRETQYF. The CDR3 DNA follows: TGTGCCACCAGTGACGCAGGGAGGGAGACCCAGTACTTC.

The chain is built from TRBV7-2 and TRBJ1-6, with D possibly matching TRBD1 (5 bases). Per the germline V gene, CDR1 is SGHTA and CDR2 is FQGNSA. This CDR3 is 15 amino acids long. V was pared by 5 bases and J by 5 bases, with 13 bases between. The CDR3 reads CASSVLGRDNSPLHF. The CDR3 region has the DNA TGTGCCAGCAGCGTCCTGGGACGGGATAATTCACCCCTCCACTTT.

V gene TRBV18 combines with J gene TRBJ1-4; TRBD1 is a possible D gene (6 bases). The V end lost 0 bases, the J end lost 8 bases, and 16 bases lay between the germline ends. The CDR3 contains 16 residues. Germline V gives CDR1 KGHSH, CDR2 LQKENI. CDR3: CASSPPPYRAREKLFF. The CDR3, as DNA: TGTGCCAGCTCACCACCGCCTTACAGGGCCCGGGAAAAACTGTTTTTT.

The genes are TRBV4-1 and TRBJ2-4; tentative D call: TRBD2 (5 bases). This CDR3 region has 15 residues. Germline lookup yields CDR1 MGHRA and CDR2 YSYEKL. With 1 base removed from V and 3 bases from J, the gap between germline ends came to 10 bases. CDR3 DNA: TGCGCCAGCAGCCAAGTCGCGAGGGACAAAAACATTCAGTACTTC. Protein: CASSQVARDKNIQYF.

The rearrangement links TRBV7-2 to TRBJ2-3; a possible D gene is TRBD2 (5 bases). Germline V CDR1 and CDR2: SGHTA, FQGNSA. CDR3 length: 15 residues. Trimming pared 0 bases from V and 2 bases from J, leaving 9 bases between. CDR3 bases: TGTGCCAGCAGCTTAGCGGGAGTCGTCACAGATACGCAGTATTTT. Translating gives CASSLAGVVTDTQYF.

The V and J genes are TRBV27 and TRBJ2-1; D not resolved. Germline CDR1 is MNHEY and CDR2 is SMNVEV (reference sequence). The CDR3 is made up of 14 amino acids. Trimming left V 10 bases short and J 5 bases short, with 18 bases between. The CDR3 DNA sequence: TGTGCCACTCTGAGGCCAGGTCGAAACAATGAGCAGTTCTTC. Amino acid sequence: CATLRPGRNNEQFF.

The rearrangement joins TRBV6-5 to TRBJ1-2, with D unresolved. V was trimmed by 5 bases and J by 4 bases, leaving 14 bases between them. Germline V CDR1 and CDR2: MNHEY, SVGAGI. The CDR3 consists of 14 residues. CDR3 in amino acids: CASSPISVAYGYTF. As DNA, the CDR3 is TGTGCCAGCAGTCCCATAAGTGTGGCCTATGGCTACACCTTC.

This clonotype has just a few counts. The chain recombines TRBV10-3 with TRBJ2-6; 7 nucleotides match TRBD1. The germline V gene has CDR1 ENHRY and CDR2 SYGVKD. CDR3 length equals 15 residues. The trim removed 6 bases at V and 2 bases at J, leaving 4 bases unmatched. The CDR3 reads CAISTGVPGANVLTF. The DNA for the CDR3 is TGTGCCATCAGCACAGGGGTCCCTGGGGCCAACGTCCTGACTTTC.

The chain couples TRBV6-5 to TRBJ2-7, with D perhaps matching TRBD1 (6 bases). V was cut by 8 bases and J by 3 bases, with 17 bases left in between. The germline gives CDR1 MNHEY, CDR2 SVGAGI. The CDR3 runs to 14 residues. This chain's CDR3 is CASRSGTSHYEQYF. Written as DNA, the CDR3 is TGTGCCAGCCGTTCAGGGACATCTCACTACGAGCAGTACTTC.

J is TRBJ1-1 and V is TRBV5-6; no firm D call. V was trimmed by 1 base and J by 6 bases, leaving 10 bases between them. CDR1 is SGHDT and CDR2 is YYEEEE in the germline V gene. The CDR3 is made up of 13 amino acids. CDR3 nucleotides: TGTGCCAGCAGCTTGAGGGAAAAGGCTGAAGCTTTCTTT. Translation: CASSLREKAEAFF.

The chain employs TRBV3-1 and TRBJ2-7; D is tentatively TRBD1 or TRBD2 (5 bases each). Germline V gene sequence: CDR1 LGHDT, CDR2 YNNKEL (reference sequence). The CDR3 is made up of 14 amino acids. V was pared by 2 bases and J by 2 bases, with 10 bases between. CDR3 region: CASSQWDRAYEQYF. In nucleotides, the CDR3 is TGTGCCAGCAGCCAATGGGACCGAGCCTACGAGCAGTACTTC.

The chain uses TRBV4-2 and TRBJ2-3; D perhaps matches TRBD1 (5 bases). CDR1 and CDR2 (germline): LGHNA, YNFKEQ. Trimming cost V 2 bases and J 1 base, with 7 bases left between them. This CDR3 is 14 amino acids long. CDR3 protein: CASSQSRGTDTQYF. The CDR3 bases are TGTGCCAGCAGCCAAAGCAGGGGCACAGATACGCAGTATTTT.

The chain employs TRBV4-3 and TRBJ2-2; D gene ambiguous. Germline V gene sequence: CDR1 LGHNA, CDR2 YSLEER. The V and J ends lost 1 base and 2 bases respectively, with 11 bases between them. The CDR3 length is 16 residues. This CDR3 is CASSQGWTGNTGELFF. The CDR3 DNA reads as TGCGCCAGCAGCCAAGGGTGGACCGGCAACACCGGGGAGCTGTTTTTT.

The V gene is TRBV4-2, the J gene TRBJ1-5, with D possibly being TRBD1 (5 bases). Germline V lookup: CDR1 LGHNA, CDR2 YNFKEQ. Trimming stripped 3 bases from V and 0 bases from J, with 9 bases between. The CDR3 loop spans 15 amino acids. For the CDR3, the DNA is TGTGCCAGCAGCCAGCAGGGTAATAGCAATCAGCCCCAGCATTTT. Translated: CASSQQGNSNQPQHF.

This clonotype was seen at least ten times. The rearrangement joins TRBV6-1 to TRBJ2-3; 7 positions match TRBD1. Germline V gives CDR1 MNHNS, CDR2 SASEGT. The length of the CDR3 is 16 residues. Trimming removed 7 bases from V and 0 bases from J; junction bases left unmatched: 10. CDR3 protein: CASKLQGPLSTDTQYF. CDR3 nucleotides: TGTGCCAGCAAGCTACAGGGGCCCCTTAGCACAGATACGCAGTATTTT.

The genes are TRBV4-3 and TRBJ2-4; either TRBD1 or TRBD2 may fit D (5 bases each). Germline CDR1 LGHNA, CDR2 YSLEER. This CDR3 comprises 14 residues. The V gene lost 0 bases and the J gene lost 5 bases, with 8 bases spanning the gap. The CDR3: CASSQDGGQNIQYF. The CDR3 DNA reads as TGCGCCAGCAGCCAAGATGGGGGACAAAACATTCAGTACTTC.

Regarding this clonotype: Sequence at one end of the junction differs from germline and may be a read error. The chain joins TRBV4-2 to TRBJ1-2, with D tentatively TRBD1 (5 bases). Germline-derived CDR1 and CDR2 are LGHNA and YNFKEQ. The CDR3 contains 14 residues. CDR3: CTSSHGGTDYGYTF. In DNA, the CDR3 is TGTACCAGCAGCCACGGCGGGACGGACTATGGCTACACCTTC.

This chain connects TRBV27 to TRBJ2-2; no firm D call. The CDR3 length is 12 residues. Trimming shortened V by 4 bases and J by 6 bases, and 6 bases separated the two germline ends. Germline V lookup: CDR1 MNHEY, CDR2 SMNVEV (reference sequence). The CDR3 DNA reads as TGTGCCAGCAGTTCCCGAGCCGGGGAGCTGTTTTTT. Residues: CASSSRAGELFF.

The chain carries TRBV7-3 and TRBJ2-1, with TRBD1 matching 11 bases. The V segment lost 5 bases and the J segment 9 bases; nucleotides outside the gene matches: 9. This CDR3 is 15 amino acids long. The V gene's germline CDR1 is SGHTA and CDR2 FQGTGA. In nucleotides, the CDR3 is TGTGCCAGCAGCCTTGGACAGGGGGCTTTCGGTGAGCAGTTCTTC. It specifies CASSLGQGAFGEQFF.

The chain joins TRBV20-1 to TRBJ1-6, with D tentatively TRBD1 (5 bases). The germline V gene encodes CDR1 DFQATT and CDR2 SNEGSKA (reference sequence). The length of the CDR3 is 13 residues. The CDR3 protein is CIGVSSYNSPLHF. CDR3 nucleotides: TGCATAGGGGTGAGCTCCTATAATTCACCCCTCCACTTT.

The table lists this clonotype with a few counts. V is TRBV9 and J is TRBJ2-2; the D call may be TRBD1 or TRBD2 (5 bases each). CDR1 SGDLS and CDR2 YYNGEE come from the germline V gene. This CDR3 has 16 amino acids. V lost 1 base and J lost 5, with 15 bases in between. CDR3 loop: CASSVLSRGETGELFF. The CDR3 DNA reads as TGTGCCAGCAGCGTACTTAGTAGGGGAGAGACCGGGGAGCTGTTTTTT.

This clonotype was observed a handful of times. V gene TRBV6-1 combines with J gene TRBJ2-7; weak D call: TRBD2 (5 bases). The J call may be mistaken, given a closer DNA end match to TRBJ2-5. The germline CDR1 and CDR2 sequences are MNHNS and SASEGT. The CDR3 covers 16 residues. In DNA, the CDR3 is TGTGCCAGCAGCCGCTCGGAGACCCGCGGGTCGGAGACCCAGTACTTC. This encodes CASSRSETRGSETQYF.

This clonotype was picked up a small number of times. The rearrangement uses TRBV7-2 and TRBJ2-4; D call uncertain. The CDR3 is 14 amino acids. The V gene's germline CDR1 is SGHTA and CDR2 FQGNSA. The ends were cut back, 9 bases at V and 0 bases at J, with 12 bases in the middle. CDR3 residues: CASNPPLAKNIQYF. In DNA, the CDR3 is TGTGCCAGTAACCCTCCTTTAGCCAAAAACATTCAGTACTTC.

There are a few counts of this clonotype. V usage is TRBV4-3 and J usage is TRBJ1-6; possible D gene TRBD1, 5 bases. Between the trimmed V and J ends, which lost 3 bases and 2 bases, there was a span of 11 bases. Germline CDR1 and CDR2: LGHNA and YSLEER. CDR3 size: 16 residues. The chain's CDR3 is CASSQGEGPYNSPLHF. The CDR3 coding sequence is TGCGCCAGCAGCCAGGGGGAAGGTCCCTATAATTCACCCCTCCACTTT.

CDR3 nucleotide sequence: TGTGCCAGCAGTCGGACTAGCGGGAGGATAAGCGAGCAGTACTTC. Translating gives CASSRTSGRISEQYF. V gene TRBV6-2 or TRBV6-3 combines with J gene TRBJ2-7; 14 nucleotides line up with TRBD2. Germline CDR1 and CDR2: MNHEY and SVGEGT. This CDR3 comprises 15 residues. The V and J ends lost 5 bases and 6 bases, in that order; junction bases with no gene match: 6.

The chain joins TRBV24-1 to TRBJ2-5; 10 bases fit TRBD1. Trimming cost V 6 bases and J 4 bases; bases outside gene matches: 4. Per the germline V gene, CDR1 is KGHDR and CDR2 is SFDVKD. This CDR3 region has 14 residues. Written as DNA, the CDR3 is TGTGCCACCAGTAAGGGACAGGGGATAGAGACCCAGTACTTC. Translated: CATSKGQGIETQYF.

V and J are TRBV20-1 and TRBJ2-4; D is unresolved. Per germline, CDR1 DFQATT and CDR2 SNEGSKA (reference sequence). This CDR3 comprises 14 residues. Trimming pared 1 base from V and 5 bases from J, leaving 12 bases between. CDR3 region: CSARVETRENIQYF. The CDR3 DNA reads as TGCAGTGCTAGAGTGGAAACAAGGGAAAACATTCAGTACTTC.

This rearrangement joins TRBV20-1 to TRBJ2-5; D call uncertain. The DNA end is more similar to TRBJ2-7, so the J call may be wrong. Germline V gives CDR1 DFQATT, CDR2 SNEGSKA (reference sequence). The CDR3 extends over 12 amino acids. The CDR3 sequence is CSAFASVYEQYF. The CDR3 DNA sequence: TGCAGTGCTTTTGCCTCGGTATACGAGCAGTACTTC.

This rearrangement joins TRBV27 to TRBJ2-7; 8 nucleotides agree with TRBD1. The tail of the sequence fits TRBJ2-5 better, so the J call may be wrong. The germline V gene has CDR1 MNHEY and CDR2 SMNVEV (reference sequence). This CDR3 has 16 amino acids. CDR3 nucleotide sequence: TGTGCCAGCAGTATGACAGGGGCCGGAAAGAGGGAGACCCAGTACTTC. Encoded protein: CASSMTGAGKRETQYF.

Only a few counts were recorded for this clonotype. This sequence joins TRBV6-1 and TRBJ2-1; 11 bases fit TRBD2. CDR1 is MNHNS, CDR2 SASEGT, per germline. Trimming took 6 bases from V and 9 from J; bases not matched to a gene: 16. The CDR3 contains 17 residues. CDR3 in DNA: TGTGCCAGCAGCCGAAATAGCGGGAGGGCCACCGGCGGTGAGCAGTTCTTC. It yields the protein CASSRNSGRATGGEQFF.